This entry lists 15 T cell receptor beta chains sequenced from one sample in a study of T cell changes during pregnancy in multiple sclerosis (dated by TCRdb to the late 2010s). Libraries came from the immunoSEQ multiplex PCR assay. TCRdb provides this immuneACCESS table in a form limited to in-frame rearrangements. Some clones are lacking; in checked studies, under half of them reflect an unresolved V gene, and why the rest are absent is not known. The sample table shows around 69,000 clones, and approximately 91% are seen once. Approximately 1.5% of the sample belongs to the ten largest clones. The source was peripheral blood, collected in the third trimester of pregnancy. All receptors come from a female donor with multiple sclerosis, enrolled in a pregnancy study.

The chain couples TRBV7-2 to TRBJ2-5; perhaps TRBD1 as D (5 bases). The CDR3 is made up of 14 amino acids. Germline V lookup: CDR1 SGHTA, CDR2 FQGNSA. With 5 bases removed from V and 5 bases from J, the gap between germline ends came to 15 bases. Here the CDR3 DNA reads TGTGCCAGCAGCCCCCTCTCTTGGGGCGAGACCCAGTACTTC. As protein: CASSPLSWGETQYF. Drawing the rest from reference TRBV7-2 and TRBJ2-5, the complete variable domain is GAGVSQSPSNKVTEKGKDVELRCDPISGHTALYWYRQSLGQGLEFLIYFQGNSAPDKSGLPSDRFSAERTGGSVSTLTIQRTQQEDSAVYLCASSPLSWGETQYFGPGTRLLVL.

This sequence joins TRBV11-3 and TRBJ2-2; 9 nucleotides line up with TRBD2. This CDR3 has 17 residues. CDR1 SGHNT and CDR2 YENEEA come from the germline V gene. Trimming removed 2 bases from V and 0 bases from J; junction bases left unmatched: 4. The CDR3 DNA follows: TGTGCCAGCAGCTTAATTAGCGGGGGCGCGAACACCGGGGAGCTGTTTTTT. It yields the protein CASSLISGGANTGELFF.

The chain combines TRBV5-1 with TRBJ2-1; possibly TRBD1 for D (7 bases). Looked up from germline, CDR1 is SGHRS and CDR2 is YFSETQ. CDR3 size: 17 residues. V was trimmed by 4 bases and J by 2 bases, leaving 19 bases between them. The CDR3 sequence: CASSVGGGGFAYNEQFF. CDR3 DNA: TGCGCCAGCAGCGTCGGTGGAGGGGGCTTTGCCTACAATGAGCAGTTCTTC.

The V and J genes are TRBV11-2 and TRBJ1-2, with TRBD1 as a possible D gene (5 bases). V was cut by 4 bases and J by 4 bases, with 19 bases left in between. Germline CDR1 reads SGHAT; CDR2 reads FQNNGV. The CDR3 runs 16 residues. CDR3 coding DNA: TGTGCCAGCAGCTCCCCTTCGCGGGGGGTAATCTATGGCTACACCTTC. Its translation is CASSSPSRGVIYGYTF. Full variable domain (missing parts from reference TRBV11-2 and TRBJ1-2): EAGVAQSPRYKIIEKRQSVAFWCNPISGHATLYWYQQILGQGPKLLIQFQNNGVVDDSQLPKDRFSAERLKGVDSTLKIQPAKLEDSAVYLCASSSPSRGVIYGYTFGSGTRLTVV.

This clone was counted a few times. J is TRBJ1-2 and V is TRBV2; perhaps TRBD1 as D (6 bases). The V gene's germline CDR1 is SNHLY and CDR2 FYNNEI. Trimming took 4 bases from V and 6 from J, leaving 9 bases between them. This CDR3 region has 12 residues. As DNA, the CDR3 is TGTGCCAGCAGTGCCACAGGGAATGGCTACACCTTC. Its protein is CASSATGNGYTF.

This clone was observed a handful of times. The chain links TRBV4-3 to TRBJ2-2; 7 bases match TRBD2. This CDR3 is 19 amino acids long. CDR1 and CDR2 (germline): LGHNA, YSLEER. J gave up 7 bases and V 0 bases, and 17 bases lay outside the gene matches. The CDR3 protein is CASSQEPTSRGWGGGELFF. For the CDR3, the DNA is TGCGCCAGCAGCCAAGAACCCACGAGCCGGGGATGGGGGGGCGGGGAGCTGTTTTTT.

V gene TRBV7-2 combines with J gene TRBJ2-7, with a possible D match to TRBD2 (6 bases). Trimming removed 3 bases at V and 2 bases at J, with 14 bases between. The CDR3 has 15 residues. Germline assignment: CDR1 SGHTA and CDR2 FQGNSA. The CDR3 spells CASSFHSGLTYEQYF. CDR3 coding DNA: TGTGCCAGCAGCTTTCACTCGGGACTCACCTACGAGCAGTACTTC.

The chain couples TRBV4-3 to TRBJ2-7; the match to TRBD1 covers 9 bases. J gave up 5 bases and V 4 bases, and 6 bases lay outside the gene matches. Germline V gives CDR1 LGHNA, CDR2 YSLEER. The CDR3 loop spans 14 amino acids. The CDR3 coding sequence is TGCGCCAGCAGCCTAGGGACAGGGTTTAACGAGCAGTACTTC. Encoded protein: CASSLGTGFNEQYF.

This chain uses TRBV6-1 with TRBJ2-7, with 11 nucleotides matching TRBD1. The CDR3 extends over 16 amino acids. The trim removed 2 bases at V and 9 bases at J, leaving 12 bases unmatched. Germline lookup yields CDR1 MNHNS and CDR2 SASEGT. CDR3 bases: TGTGCCAGCAGTGAAACCCGGGACAGGGGGAAAAATGTGCAGTACTTC. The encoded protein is CASSETRDRGKNVQYF.

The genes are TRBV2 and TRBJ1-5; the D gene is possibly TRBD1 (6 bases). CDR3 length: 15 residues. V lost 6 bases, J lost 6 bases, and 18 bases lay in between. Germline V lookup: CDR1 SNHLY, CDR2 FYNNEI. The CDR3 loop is CASSRIRGNSQPQHF. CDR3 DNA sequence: TGTGCCAGCAGCAGAATTAGGGGGAACAGTCAGCCCCAGCATTTT. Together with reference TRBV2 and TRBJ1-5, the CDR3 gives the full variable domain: EPEVTQTPSHQVTQMGQEVILRCVPISNHLYFYWYRQILGQKVEFLVSFYNNEISEKSEIFDDQFSVERPDGSNFTLKIRSTKLEDSAMYFCASSRIRGNSQPQHFGDGTRLSIL.

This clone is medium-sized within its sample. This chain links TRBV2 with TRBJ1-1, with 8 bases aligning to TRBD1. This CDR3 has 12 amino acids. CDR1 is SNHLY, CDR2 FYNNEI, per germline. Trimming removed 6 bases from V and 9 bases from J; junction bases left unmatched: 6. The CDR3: CASRGTGSKAFF. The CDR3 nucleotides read TGTGCCAGCAGGGGGACAGGATCCAAAGCTTTCTTT. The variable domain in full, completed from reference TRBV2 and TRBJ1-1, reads EPEVTQTPSHQVTQMGQEVILRCVPISNHLYFYWYRQILGQKVEFLVSFYNNEISEKSEIFDDQFSVERPDGSNFTLKIRSTKLEDSAMYFCASRGTGSKAFFGQGTRLTVV.

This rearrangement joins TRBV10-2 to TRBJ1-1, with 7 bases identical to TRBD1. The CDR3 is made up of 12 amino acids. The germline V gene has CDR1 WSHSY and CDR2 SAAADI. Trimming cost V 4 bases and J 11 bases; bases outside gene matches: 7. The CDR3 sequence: CASSATGEVAFF. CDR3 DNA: TGCGCCAGCAGTGCTACAGGGGAGGTGGCTTTCTTT.

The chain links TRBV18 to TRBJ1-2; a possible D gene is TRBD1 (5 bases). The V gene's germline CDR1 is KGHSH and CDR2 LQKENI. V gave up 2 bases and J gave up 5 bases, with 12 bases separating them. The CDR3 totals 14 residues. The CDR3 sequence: CASSPGQEGYGYTF. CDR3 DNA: TGTGCCAGCTCACCAGGGCAGGAGGGGTATGGCTACACCTTC.

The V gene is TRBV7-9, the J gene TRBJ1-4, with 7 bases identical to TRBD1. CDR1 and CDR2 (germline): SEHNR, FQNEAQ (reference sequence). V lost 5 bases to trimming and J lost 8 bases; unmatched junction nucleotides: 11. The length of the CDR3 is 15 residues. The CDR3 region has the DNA TGTGCCAGCAGCCCCCCAAGGGGGCTCGGAGAAAAACTGTTTTTT. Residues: CASSPPRGLGEKLFF.

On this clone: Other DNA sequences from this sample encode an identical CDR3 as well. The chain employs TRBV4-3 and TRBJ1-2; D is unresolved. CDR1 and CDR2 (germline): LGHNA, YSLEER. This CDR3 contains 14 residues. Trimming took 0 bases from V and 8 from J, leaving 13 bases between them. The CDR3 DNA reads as TGCGCCAGCAGCCAAGATCTGAGGGCTTCCGGCTACACCTTC. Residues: CASSQDLRASGYTF.